Listed here are 7 T cell receptor beta chains from one sample, sequenced in a study of T cells in Graves' hyperthyroidism and ophthalmopathy. From RNA transcripts, TCR beta CDR3 regions were amplified. First-round RT-PCR targeting the TCR CDR3 was performed with the HTBI primer set. One entry per CDR3 protein results from TCRdb running MiXCR on the multiplex PCR reads. The sample lists approximately 520,000 distinct CDR3 sequences, more than 20% occurring once. Sequenced input: blood. Source of these receptors: a man between 18 and 35 years old with Graves' hyperthyroidism.

The sample holds one count of this clonotype. The chain is built from TRBV24-1 and TRBJ2-2; D not resolved. V was trimmed by 5 bases and J by 3 bases, leaving 6 bases between them. The V gene's germline CDR1 is KGHDR and CDR2 SFDVKD. The CDR3 has 13 residues. The CDR3 DNA is TGTGCCACCAGTGGGACCGACACCGGGGAGCTGTTTTTT. It codes for CATSGTDTGELFF.

In this sample, this clonotype turned up a few times. The J gene is TRBJ2-1, the V gene TRBV2; 10 nucleotides line up with TRBD2. Germline-derived CDR1 and CDR2 are SNHLY and FYNNEI. V dropped 2 bases and J dropped 7; count of bases not matched to a gene: 8. The CDR3 runs to 16 residues. Here the CDR3 DNA reads TGTGCCAGCAGTGAATCACTTAGCGGGGGGATTAATGAGCAGTTCTTC. It is translated as CASSESLSGGINEQFF.

This clonotype was observed many times. The genes are TRBV9 and TRBJ2-7; a possible D gene is TRBD1 (6 bases). Trimming stripped 9 bases from V and 3 bases from J, with 22 bases between. This CDR3 spans 15 amino acids. Germline V lookup: CDR1 SGDLS, CDR2 YYNGEE. Here the CDR3 reads CATFFYTRGGYEQYF. The CDR3 coding sequence is TGTGCCACCTTTTTCTATACCAGAGGGGGCTACGAGCAGTACTTC.

This clonotype was counted at least ten times. V is TRBV19 and J is TRBJ1-1, with TRBD1 as a possible D gene (6 bases). The CDR3 sequence is 15 residues long. The germline CDR1 and CDR2 sequences are LNHDA and SQIVND (reference sequence). The V gene lost 5 bases and the J gene lost 2 bases, with 15 bases spanning the gap. The CDR3 loop is CASSWGGTLNTEAFF. CDR3 coding DNA: TGTGCCAGTAGTTGGGGGGGGACACTCAACACTGAAGCTTTCTTT.

This clonotype has ten or more counts. V gene TRBV6-1 combines with J gene TRBJ2-4, with 8 nucleotides matching TRBD2. V lost 10 bases and J lost 3; bases outside the gene matches: 8. CDR1 is MNHNS, CDR2 SASEGT, per germline. The CDR3 sequence is 14 residues long. Here the CDR3 DNA reads TGTGCCACCCGGGAGGGTGGCGACAAAAACATTCAGTACTTC. Its protein product is CATREGGDKNIQYF.

This clonotype was found many times. The V gene is TRBV2, the J gene TRBJ1-1; D is unresolved. Germline lookup yields CDR1 SNHLY and CDR2 FYNNEI. Deletions cut 6 bases from V and 3 bases from J, with 11 bases between. The CDR3 is 13 amino acids. CDR3 sequence: CASRVTEDTEAFF. The CDR3 bases are TGTGCCAGCAGGGTAACAGAAGACACTGAAGCTTTCTTT.

The chain has TRBV28 and TRBJ1-1; D remains unclear. This CDR3 has 14 residues. Per the germline V gene, CDR1 is MDHEN and CDR2 is SYDVKM. Trimming left V 2 bases short and J 4 bases short, with 11 bases between. Written as DNA, the CDR3 is TGTGCCAGCAGTTTAATGGTGGTGAGCACTGAAGCTTTCTTT. Protein sequence: CASSLMVVSTEAFF.